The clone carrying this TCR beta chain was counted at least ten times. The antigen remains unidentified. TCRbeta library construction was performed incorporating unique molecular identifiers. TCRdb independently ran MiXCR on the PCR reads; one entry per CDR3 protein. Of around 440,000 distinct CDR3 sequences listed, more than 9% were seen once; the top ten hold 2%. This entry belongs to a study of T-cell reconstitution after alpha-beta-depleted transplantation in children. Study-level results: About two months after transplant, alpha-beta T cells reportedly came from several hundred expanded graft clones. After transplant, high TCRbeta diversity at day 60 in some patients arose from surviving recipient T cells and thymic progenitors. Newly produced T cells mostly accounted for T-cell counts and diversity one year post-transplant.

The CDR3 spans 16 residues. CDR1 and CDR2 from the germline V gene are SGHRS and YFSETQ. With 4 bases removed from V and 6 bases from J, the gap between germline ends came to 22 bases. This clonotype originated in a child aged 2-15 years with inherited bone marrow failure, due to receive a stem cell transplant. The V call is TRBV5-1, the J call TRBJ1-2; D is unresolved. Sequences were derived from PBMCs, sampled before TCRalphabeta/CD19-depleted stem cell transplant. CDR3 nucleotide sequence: TGCGCCAGCAGCCCCGAACCCGACACCTATTGGGATGGCTACACCTTC. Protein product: CASSPEPDTYWDGYTF.